One TCR beta chain is described in this entry. The target antigen is unknown. These data originate in a study of T cell responses to AZD1222 COVID-19 vaccine. Study-level information: Analysis merged second doses at about 4 or about 12 weeks. The study, taken as a whole, reports: The donors showed a predominance of white British ancestry and of females, with possible underestimation of clonal diversity.

This table comes from immunoSEQ multiplex PCR, and its TCRdb copy is limited to in-frame clones, with some not included. The sample records approximately 85,000 clones, roughly nine tenths being singletons. The V gene lost 0 bases and the J gene lost 3 bases, with 8 bases spanning the gap. The CDR3 length is 14 residues. Germline V gives CDR1 MGHRA, CDR2 YSYEKL. The V and J genes are TRBV4-1 and TRBJ1-1; D unclear. The clonotype was recovered from an adult in good health. The input for sequencing was peripheral blood, taken on day 0 of AZD1222 vaccination. The CDR3 nucleotides are TGCGCCAGCAGCCAAGATCCAGCATACACTGAAGCTTTCTTT. Amino acids: CASSQDPAYTEAFF.